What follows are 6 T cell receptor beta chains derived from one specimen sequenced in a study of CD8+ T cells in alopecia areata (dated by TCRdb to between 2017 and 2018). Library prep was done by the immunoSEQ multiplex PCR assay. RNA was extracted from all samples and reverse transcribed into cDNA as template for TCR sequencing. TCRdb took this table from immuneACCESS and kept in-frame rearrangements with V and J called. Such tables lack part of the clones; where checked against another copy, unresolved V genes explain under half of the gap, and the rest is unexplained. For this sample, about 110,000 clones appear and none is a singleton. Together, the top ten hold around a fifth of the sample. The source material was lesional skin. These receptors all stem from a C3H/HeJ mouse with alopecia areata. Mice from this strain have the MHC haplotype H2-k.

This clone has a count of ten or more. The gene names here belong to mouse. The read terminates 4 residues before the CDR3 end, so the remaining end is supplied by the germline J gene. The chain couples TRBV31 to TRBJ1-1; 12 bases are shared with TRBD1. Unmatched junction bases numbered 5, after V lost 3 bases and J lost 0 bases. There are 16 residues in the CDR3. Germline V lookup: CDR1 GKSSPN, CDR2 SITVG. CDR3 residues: CAWSRDRGLANTEVFF. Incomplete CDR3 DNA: TGTGCCTGGAGCCGGGACAGGGGGCTCGCAAACACA.

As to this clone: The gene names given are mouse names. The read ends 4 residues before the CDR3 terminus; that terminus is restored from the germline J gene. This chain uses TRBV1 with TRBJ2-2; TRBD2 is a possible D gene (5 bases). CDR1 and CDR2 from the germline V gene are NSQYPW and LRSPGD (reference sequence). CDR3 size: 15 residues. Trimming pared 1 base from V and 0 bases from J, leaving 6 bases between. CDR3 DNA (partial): TGCACCTGCAGTGCAGGACTGACAAACACCGGG. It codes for CTCSAGLTNTG. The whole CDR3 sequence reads CTCSAGLTNTGQLYF.

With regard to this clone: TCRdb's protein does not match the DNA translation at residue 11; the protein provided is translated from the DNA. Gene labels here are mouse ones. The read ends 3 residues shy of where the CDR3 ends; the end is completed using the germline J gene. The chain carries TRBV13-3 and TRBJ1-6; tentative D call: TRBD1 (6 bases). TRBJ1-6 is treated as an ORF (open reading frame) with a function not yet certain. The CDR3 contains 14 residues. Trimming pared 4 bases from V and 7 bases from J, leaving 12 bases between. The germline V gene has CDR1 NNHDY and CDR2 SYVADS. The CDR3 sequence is CASSWDMENSPLYF. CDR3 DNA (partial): TGTGCCAGCAGTTGGGACATGGAGAATTCGCCC.

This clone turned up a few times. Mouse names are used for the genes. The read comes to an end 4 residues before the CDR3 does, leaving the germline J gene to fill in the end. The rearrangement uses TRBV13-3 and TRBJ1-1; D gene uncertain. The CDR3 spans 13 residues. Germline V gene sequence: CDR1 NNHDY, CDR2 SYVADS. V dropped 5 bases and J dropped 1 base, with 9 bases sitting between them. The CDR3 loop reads CASRDIKNTEVFF. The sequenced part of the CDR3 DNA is TGTGCCAGCAGAGACATAAAAAACACA.

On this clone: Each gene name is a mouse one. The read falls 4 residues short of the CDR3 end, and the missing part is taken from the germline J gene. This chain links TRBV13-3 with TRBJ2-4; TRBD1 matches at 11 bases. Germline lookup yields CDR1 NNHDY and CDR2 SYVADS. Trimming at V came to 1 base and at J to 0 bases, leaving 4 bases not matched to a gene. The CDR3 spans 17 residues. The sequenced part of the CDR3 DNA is TGTGCCAGCAGTGATCCGGGACAGGGGGGTAGTCAAAAC. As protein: CASSDPGQGGSQN. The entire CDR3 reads CASSDPGQGGSQNTLYF.

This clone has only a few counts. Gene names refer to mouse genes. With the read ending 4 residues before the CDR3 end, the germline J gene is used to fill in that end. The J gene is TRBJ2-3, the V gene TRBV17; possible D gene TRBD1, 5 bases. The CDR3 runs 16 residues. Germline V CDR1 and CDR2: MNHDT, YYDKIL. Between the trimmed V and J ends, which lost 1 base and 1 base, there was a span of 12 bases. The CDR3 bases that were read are TGTGCTAGCAGTAGAGTCAGGGTAGGGGGTGCAGAA. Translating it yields CASSRVRVGGAE. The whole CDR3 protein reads CASSRVRVGGAETLYF.